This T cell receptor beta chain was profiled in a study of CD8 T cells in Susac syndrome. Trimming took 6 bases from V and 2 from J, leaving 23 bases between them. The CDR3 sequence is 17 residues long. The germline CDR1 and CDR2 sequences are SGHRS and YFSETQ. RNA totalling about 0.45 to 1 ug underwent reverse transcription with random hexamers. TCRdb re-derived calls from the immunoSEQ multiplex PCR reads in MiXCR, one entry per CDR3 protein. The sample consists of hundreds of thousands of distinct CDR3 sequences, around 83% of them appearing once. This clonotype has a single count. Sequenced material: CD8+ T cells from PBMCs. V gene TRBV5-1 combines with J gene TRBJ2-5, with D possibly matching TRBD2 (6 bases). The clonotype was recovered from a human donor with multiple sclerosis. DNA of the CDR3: TGCGCCAGCACCCCGATACAAAAGACTAGGATTCAAGAGACCCAGTACTTC. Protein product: CASTPIQKTRIQETQYF.